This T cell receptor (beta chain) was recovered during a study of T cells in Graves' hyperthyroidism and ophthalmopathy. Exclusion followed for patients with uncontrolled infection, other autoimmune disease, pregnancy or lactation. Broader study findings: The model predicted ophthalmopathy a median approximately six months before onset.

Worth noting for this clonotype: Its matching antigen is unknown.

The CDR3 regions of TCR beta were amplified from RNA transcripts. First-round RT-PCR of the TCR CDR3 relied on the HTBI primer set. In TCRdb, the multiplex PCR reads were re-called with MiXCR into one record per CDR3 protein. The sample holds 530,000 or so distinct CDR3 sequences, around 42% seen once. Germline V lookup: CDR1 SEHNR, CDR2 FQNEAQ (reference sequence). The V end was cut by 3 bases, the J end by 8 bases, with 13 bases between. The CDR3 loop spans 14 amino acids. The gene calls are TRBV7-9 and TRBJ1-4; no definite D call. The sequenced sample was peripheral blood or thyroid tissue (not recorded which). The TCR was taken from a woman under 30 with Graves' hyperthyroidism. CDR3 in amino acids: CASSLDGLIEKLFF. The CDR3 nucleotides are TGTGCCAGCAGCTTGGATGGGTTGATCGAAAAACTGTTTTTT.